This T cell receptor beta chain was retrieved from a study of shared clonotypes between healthy human individuals. Study-level results: The donor pool, a small one, limited the genetic and exposure-history diversity represented. The authors sampled blood alone, and tissue repertoires likely differ. Generation probability values for non-shared clonotypes were lower than those for clonotypes shared by all four donors.

This table comes from immunoSEQ multiplex PCR, and its TCRdb copy is limited to in-frame clones, with some not included. The sample records under 2,500,000 clones, approximately 95% being singletons. On this clone itself: Its antigen is as yet unknown.

Germline CDR1 SGDLS, CDR2 YYNGEE. V shed 4 bases and J 6 bases; nucleotides not matched to a gene: 14. The CDR3 loop spans 17 amino acids. Sample: naive CD4+ T cells sorted from blood. Subset defined: CD45RA+ positively selected. The TCR originated in a man between 18 and 35 years old in good health. V and J are TRBV9 and TRBJ2-2; 8 bases map to TRBD2. The DNA of the CDR3 is TGTGCCAGCAGCCTATTATCCGGGGGGGCCTTCCCCGGGGAGCTGTTTTTT. This gives the protein CASSLLSGGAFPGELFF.